The clone carrying this TCR beta chain appeared once. The data were taken from a study of technical replicates of blood from four donors. V lost 0 bases to trimming and J lost 5 bases, with 16 bases between them. The CDR3 covers 16 residues. CDR1 and CDR2 (germline): MGHRA, YSYEKL. Clones were sequenced by immunoSEQ multiplex PCR, and TCRdb holds only the in-frame ones, with some missing. The table shows some 87,000 clones, with 95% to 98% occurring only once. The sequenced sample consisted of T cells isolated from PBMCs. The V gene is TRBV4-1, the J gene TRBJ1-1, with D perhaps TRBD1 (5 bases). The sequence derives from a human donor in good health. CDR3 nucleotide sequence: TGCGCCAGCAGCCAAGAAAGAGTTAGGAGGGGAACTGAAGCTTTCTTT. It encodes CASSQERVRRGTEAFF.